This T cell receptor (beta chain) is from a study of T-cell reconstitution after alpha-beta-depleted transplantation in children. This clonotype was detected ten times or more. Molecular barcoding with unique molecular identifiers was used for the TCRbeta library. TCRdb re-analysed the PCR reads in MiXCR, keeping a single row per CDR3 protein. In the table there are approximately 640,000 distinct CDR3 sequences, approximately 15% of which are singletons. This CDR3 region has 14 residues. Looked up from germline, CDR1 is SGHRS and CDR2 is YFSETQ. The trim removed 3 bases at V and 5 bases at J, leaving 6 bases unmatched.

This TCR was recovered from a human donor who donated a stem cell graft to a child with acute myeloid leukemia. The material sequenced was PBMCs from the stem cell graft donor, taken from the stem cell graft. This chain joins TRBV5-1 and TRBJ2-7, with 9 bases identical to TRBD1. CDR3 in DNA: TGCGCCAGCAGCTCGGACAGGGGAAGCCACGAGCAGTACGTC. Residues: CASSSDRGSHEQYV.